The clone carrying this T cell receptor beta chain has more than one count but fewer than ten. The sample contains more than one DNA sequence encoding this CDR3. The PCR had 60 Vbeta and 13 Jbeta primers. Method: immunoSEQ multiplex PCR; TCRdb's copy keeps in-frame clones and lacks some. The sample holds about 130,000 clones, approximately 9% seen once. The data derive from a study of cytomegalovirus exposure and HLA in healthy donors. From germline, CDR1 is SGDLS and CDR2 YYNGEE. Trimming left V 4 bases short and J 1 base short, with 8 bases between. The CDR3 sequence is 14 residues long. The rearrangement joins TRBV9 to TRBJ2-2; possibly TRBD1 for D (6 bases). Specimen: PBMCs. This TCR was recovered from a woman between 40 and 55 years old in good health and CMV-seropositive. The CDR3 sequence is CASSPGQNTGELFF. CDR3 coding DNA: TGTGCCAGCAGCCCGGGACAGAACACCGGGGAGCTGTTTTTT.